Below are 9 T cell receptor beta chains sequenced from a single sample in a study of EBV T-cell therapy then PD-1 blockade in nasopharyngeal carcinoma. Described treatment: AdE1-LMPpoly-expanded autologous EBV-specific T-cell therapy followed by anti-PD-1 nivolumab. Produced via immunoSEQ multiplex PCR; TCRdb's table is partial and in-frame only. The top ten clones hold 20% to 25% of a sample with 20,000 to 25,000 clones, approximately 80% of them seen once. Antigens for these TCRs are unknown. Specimen: CD8+ T cells from blood, collected at day -245 from a patient whose treatment included autologous EBV-specific T cells and nivolumab. The origin of the receptors is a man aged 35 to 55 with nasopharyngeal carcinoma.

The chain is built from TRBV7-9 and TRBJ2-6; D gene unclear. CDR1 is SEHNR and CDR2 is FQNEAQ in the germline V gene (reference sequence). This CDR3 contains 17 residues. The V end was cut by 4 bases, the J end by 2 bases, with 15 bases between. This CDR3 reads CASSSGPTPPGANVLTF. As DNA, the CDR3 is TGTGCCAGCAGCTCAGGCCCCACCCCCCCTGGGGCCAACGTCCTGACTTTC. Using reference TRBV7-9 and TRBJ2-6 for the parts outside the CDR3, the full variable domain is DTGVSQNPRHKITKRGQNVTFRCDPISEHNRLYWYRQTLGQGPEFLTYFQNEAQLEKSRLLSDRFSAERPKGSFSTLEIQRTEQGDSAMYLCASSSGPTPPGANVLTFGAGSRLTVL.

This chain connects TRBV9 to TRBJ1-2; no clear D gene. The V gene lost 3 bases and the J gene lost 7 bases, with 7 bases spanning the gap. The CDR3 has 11 amino acids. Germline CDR1 is SGDLS and CDR2 is YYNGEE. CDR3 region: CASSGRVGYTF. CDR3 DNA sequence: TGTGCCAGCAGCGGGAGGGTTGGCTACACCTTC.

This clone was counted at least ten times. This chain uses TRBV7-9 with TRBJ2-5; TRBD2 might be the D (5 bases). V was pared by 3 bases and J by 2 bases, with 10 bases between. CDR3 length equals 14 residues. Germline loops: CDR1 SEHNR, CDR2 FQNEAQ (reference sequence). The CDR3 nucleotides read TGTGCCAGCAGCTTGCGGGCTCAGCAAGAGACCCAGTACTTC. It specifies CASSLRAQQETQYF.

V and J are TRBV15 and TRBJ2-4; 11 bases map to TRBD1. The CDR3 length is 16 residues. V gave up 0 bases and J gave up 7 bases; unmatched junction bases: 5. Germline CDR1 reads LNHNV; CDR2 reads YYDKDF (reference sequence). The CDR3 sequence: CATSRDPGTGGNIQYF. The CDR3 DNA reads TGTGCCACCAGCAGAGATCCCGGGACAGGGGGGAACATTCAGTACTTC.

The chain combines TRBV6-2 or TRBV6-3 with TRBJ1-3; D remains unclear. Germline V CDR1 and CDR2: MNHEY, SVGEGT. The length of the CDR3 is 16 residues. V was pared by 2 bases and J by 3 bases, with 14 bases between. CDR3 in amino acids: CASSYSSDSGGNTIYF. The CDR3 DNA reads as TGTGCCAGCAGTTACAGTTCGGATTCGGGTGGAAACACCATATATTTT.

CDR3 DNA sequence: TGTGCCAGTAGAACCGGGACAGGGGCGGTAGAAGCTTTCTTT. This codes for CASRTGTGAVEAFF. V gene TRBV19 combines with J gene TRBJ1-1, with 10 bases that match TRBD1. V dropped 6 bases and J dropped 8; count of bases not matched to a gene: 9. Germline lookup yields CDR1 LNHDA and CDR2 SQIVND (reference sequence). This CDR3 is 14 amino acids long.

The chain links TRBV28 to TRBJ1-2, with no clear D. The CDR3 loop spans 12 amino acids. Germline V gene lookup returns CDR1 MDHEN and CDR2 SYDVKM. Deletions cut 4 bases from V and 2 bases from J, with 5 bases between. In DNA, the CDR3 is TGTGCCAGCAGTTACAGCAACTATGGCTACACCTTC. Translation gives CASSYSNYGYTF.

This chain joins TRBV4-3 and TRBJ2-3; perhaps TRBD2 as D (6 bases). The CDR3 is made up of 16 amino acids. CDR1 LGHNA and CDR2 YSLEER come from the germline V gene. Between the trimmed V and J ends, which lost 0 bases and 1 base, there was a span of 11 bases. The CDR3 sequence: CASSQEFGGGTDTQYF. In nucleotides, the CDR3 is TGCGCCAGCAGCCAAGAATTCGGGGGAGGCACAGATACGCAGTATTTT.

This chain uses TRBV4-3 with TRBJ2-3, with D hard to call. The CDR3 spans 17 residues. Germline V CDR1 and CDR2: LGHNA, YSLEER. V was shortened by 0 bases and J by 1 base, with 14 bases between the two germline ends. Here the CDR3 DNA reads TGCGCCAGCAGCCAAGATGTTAGGGATGTGGGCACAGATACGCAGTATTTT. Protein: CASSQDVRDVGTDTQYF.